Presented here are 12 T cell receptor beta chains from one specimen sequenced in a study of blood T cell repertoires in COVID-19 (TCRdb year 2020). The library came from the immunoSEQ multiplex PCR assay. The source is immuneACCESS, and TCRdb retained only in-frame sequences with V and J called. Part of the clones is not carried over; for the studies checked, unresolved V genes explain less than half of this, and the remainder is unexplained. The sample table contains some 43,000 clones; only one count was recorded for more than 75% of them. Less than 5.5% of the sample rests with the top ten. The material sequenced was peripheral blood. These receptors originate from a human donor in a cohort sampled during active COVID-19.

CDR3 amino acids: CASSLVGAAGYTF. As DNA, the CDR3 is TGTGCCAGCAGCCTAGTGGGGGCTGCTGGCTACACCTTC. The V call is TRBV14, the J call TRBJ1-2, with D possibly being TRBD1 (6 bases). The germline CDR1 and CDR2 sequences are SGHDN and FVKESK. This CDR3 spans 13 amino acids. V lost 4 bases and J lost 7, with 13 bases in between.

CDR3 sequence (DNA): TGTGCCAGCTCACAGAGCTGGCGCACTGAAGCTTTCTTT. Translated, it gives CASSQSWRTEAFF. This chain uses TRBV6-4 with TRBJ1-1; no reliable D call. The V and J ends lost 8 bases and 4 bases respectively, with 14 bases between them. In germline, CDR1 is MRHNA, CDR2 SNTAGT. The CDR3 sequence is 13 residues long.

The chain combines TRBV7-9 with TRBJ1-5; D not certain. V lost 5 bases and J 6 bases, leaving 8 bases between the germline ends. The CDR3 has 12 amino acids. Germline lookup yields CDR1 SEHNR and CDR2 FQNEAQ (reference sequence). This CDR3 is CASSPSGQPQHF. DNA of the CDR3: TGTGCCAGCAGCCCGTCAGGTCAGCCCCAGCATTTT.

This clone was counted a few times. CDR3 region: CASSLNPITGELFF. In DNA, the CDR3 is TGCGCCAGCAGCTTAAATCCCATTACCGGGGAGCTGTTTTTT. The chain links TRBV5-1 to TRBJ2-2; D remains unclear. There are 14 residues in the CDR3. The germline gives CDR1 SGHRS, CDR2 YFSETQ. Trimming stripped 2 bases from V and 5 bases from J, with 10 bases between. Together with reference TRBV5-1 and TRBJ2-2, the CDR3 gives the full variable domain: KAGVTQTPRYLIKTRGQQVTLSCSPISGHRSVSWYQQTPGQGLQFLFEYFSETQRNKGNFPGRFSGRQFSNSRSEMNVSTLELGDSALYLCASSLNPITGELFFGEGSRLTVL.

The chain carries TRBV28 and TRBJ1-4; D unresolved. From germline, CDR1 is MDHEN and CDR2 SYDVKM. The CDR3 runs to 11 residues. The ends were cut back, 3 bases at V and 7 bases at J, with 3 bases in the middle. The CDR3 DNA is TGTGCCAGCAGTTTGAGTGAAAAACTGTTTTTT. Translating gives CASSLSEKLFF.

The chain carries TRBV3-1 (or the pseudogene TRBV3-2) and TRBJ2-4, with TRBD2 as a possible D gene (6 bases). CDR1 and CDR2 from the germline V gene are LGHDT and YNNKEL (reference sequence). This CDR3 is 15 amino acids long. V was shortened by 3 bases and J by 7 bases, with 16 bases between the two germline ends. CDR3 nucleotide sequence: TGTGCCAGCAGCCAGCAAGGAGGGCGGAGGAACATTCAGTACTTC. It is translated as CASSQQGGRRNIQYF.

This clone came up a few times. The rearrangement links TRBV19 to TRBJ1-2; 12 bases fit TRBD1. The CDR3 totals 17 residues. In germline, CDR1 is LNHDA, CDR2 SQIVND (reference sequence). The V segment lost 10 bases and the J segment 2 bases; nucleotides outside the gene matches: 14. CDR3 in amino acids: CATKSDAGTGGNYGYTF. CDR3 nucleotides: TGTGCCACCAAGAGTGATGCCGGGACAGGGGGCAACTATGGCTACACCTTC.

V is TRBV10-3 and J is TRBJ2-1; TRBD2 might be the D (5 bases). The CDR3 consists of 13 residues. CDR1 is ENHRY, CDR2 SYGVKD, per germline. Trimming shortened V by 5 bases and J by 8 bases, and 13 bases separated the two germline ends. CDR3 in amino acids: CAISTQPGDEQFF. In nucleotides, the CDR3 is TGTGCCATCAGTACCCAGCCCGGGGATGAGCAGTTCTTC.

The rearrangement links TRBV11-2 to TRBJ2-7; 10 nucleotides match TRBD1. The CDR3 has 14 residues. Germline lookup yields CDR1 SGHAT and CDR2 FQNNGV. Trimming cost V 5 bases and J 6 bases; bases outside gene matches: 7. CDR3 sequence reads: CASSPGQGGGEQYF. The CDR3 nucleotides are TGTGCCAGCAGCCCCGGACAGGGGGGTGGCGAGCAGTACTTC.

The chain combines TRBV19 with TRBJ1-1; D remains unclear. This CDR3 has 16 amino acids. V gave up 1 base and J gave up 4 bases, with 16 bases separating them. The germline CDR1 and CDR2 sequences are LNHDA and SQIVND (reference sequence). Here the CDR3 reads CASSIVYGSTGTEAFF. The CDR3 bases are TGTGCCAGTAGTATAGTTTACGGATCAACGGGCACTGAAGCTTTCTTT.

This clone was seen only a few times. The chain links TRBV5-1 to TRBJ2-3, with 8 bases matching TRBD1. Germline V lookup: CDR1 SGHRS, CDR2 YFSETQ. V shed 4 bases and J 4 bases; nucleotides not matched to a gene: 8. The CDR3 runs 15 residues. CDR3 amino acids: CASSGGQVGSDTQYF. The CDR3 DNA is TGCGCCAGCAGCGGGGGACAGGTTGGGTCAGATACGCAGTATTTT.

The chain joins TRBV2 to TRBJ2-5; TRBD1 matches 12 bases. The CDR3 length is 14 residues. Germline V gene data show CDR1 as SNHLY and CDR2 as FYNNEI. With V trimmed by 6 bases and J by 5 bases, 4 bases remained unmatched. The chain's CDR3 is CASRGTGGMETQYF. The CDR3 DNA is TGTGCCAGCAGAGGGACAGGGGGCATGGAGACCCAGTACTTC.